The 24 T cell receptor beta chains below all came from one sample that was sequenced in a study of vaccination and CD4 T cells after COVID-19. Cultured CD4+ T cells had their DNA profiled by the Oncomine TCR Beta short-read assay. TCRdb passed the PCR reads through MiXCR, listing each CDR3 protein once. This table holds about 19,000 distinct CDR3 sequences, under 30% found once. Their antigens are not known. Treatment defined: 10-day PBMC culture with coronavirus spike peptide pools or control peptides (ViraFEST assay). Sequencing was carried out using cultured CD4+ T cells from blood. Source of these receptors: a human donor with COVID-19.

The chain joins TRBV6-1 to TRBJ1-2; 8 bases line up with TRBD1. Germline values: CDR1 MNHNS, CDR2 SASEGT. Trimming took 6 bases from V and 1 from J; bases not matched to a gene: 4. The CDR3 totals 14 residues. The CDR3 here is CASRLGQVNYGYTF. CDR3 coding DNA: TGTGCCAGCAGATTGGGACAGGTTAACTATGGCTACACCTTC.

There are a few counts of this clonotype. The chain has TRBV6-1 and TRBJ2-7; 9 bases are shared with TRBD2. CDR3 length: 13 residues. Germline trimming cut 11 bases from V and 3 bases from J; bases unmatched to any gene: 8. In germline, CDR1 is MNHNS, CDR2 SASEGT. This chain's CDR3 is CACEETSGYEQYF. CDR3 sequence (DNA): TGTGCCTGCGAAGAGACTAGCGGCTACGAGCAGTACTTC.

CDR3 coding DNA: TGTGCCAGCAGCCAACCCGGACAGGGAGGGACCTACAATGAGCAGTTCTTC. Translating gives CASSQPGQGGTYNEQFF. The J gene is TRBJ2-1, the V gene TRBV14; D is possibly TRBD1 (8 bases). Trimming cost V 2 bases and J 2 bases, with 16 bases left between them. This CDR3 contains 17 residues. Germline CDR1 SGHDN, CDR2 FVKESK.

V is TRBV5-1 and J is TRBJ2-7; the match to TRBD2 covers 11 bases. The CDR3 runs to 17 residues. J lost 0 bases, V lost 4 bases, and 9 bases had no gene match. Germline assignment: CDR1 SGHRS and CDR2 YFSETQ. In DNA, the CDR3 is TGCGCCAGCAGCGGCTCGGTACTAGCGGGGGACTCCTACGAGCAGTACTTC. As protein: CASSGSVLAGDSYEQYF.

V and J are TRBV7-8 and TRBJ2-2; D not resolved. Per germline, CDR1 SGHVS and CDR2 FQNEAQ. The CDR3 runs to 13 residues. The V and J ends lost 5 bases and 4 bases respectively, with 8 bases between them. DNA for the CDR3: TGTGCCAGCAGCGTAAGAGCCACCGGGGAGCTGTTTTTT. Translation: CASSVRATGELFF.

This clonotype is judged medium-sized. The chain carries TRBV7-2 and TRBJ1-4; a possible D gene is TRBD1 (6 bases). Germline lookup yields CDR1 SGHTA and CDR2 FQGNSA. Trimming removed 1 base from V and 8 bases from J, with 20 bases in between. The CDR3 runs to 17 residues. For the CDR3, the DNA is TGTGCCAGCAGCTTAGGCCTTCTCCCGACAGGAGGGGAAAAACTGTTTTTT. Translating gives CASSLGLLPTGGEKLFF.

CDR3 in amino acids: CASSFSGGKQETQYF. The CDR3 DNA reads as TGTGCCAGCAGCTTTAGCGGGGGGAAACAAGAGACCCAGTACTTC. The chain links TRBV7-8 to TRBJ2-5, with 10 nucleotides matching TRBD2. The germline V gene encodes CDR1 SGHVS and CDR2 FQNEAQ. The ends lost 3 bases at V and 2 bases at J; junction bases unmatched: 3. The CDR3 is 15 amino acids.

This clonotype showed up just once. The V call is TRBV19, the J call TRBJ2-7, with TRBD1 identical over 7 bases. The CDR3 contains 13 residues. The ends lost 4 bases at V and 12 bases at J; junction bases unmatched: 12. CDR1 LNHDA and CDR2 SQIVND come from the germline V gene (reference sequence). The CDR3 protein is CASSTGTDRARYF. CDR3 nucleotides: TGTGCCAGTAGTACCGGGACAGATAGAGCACGGTACTTC.

This clonotype turned up a few times. The rearrangement joins TRBV5-4 to TRBJ2-7; 11 bases match TRBD2. V shed 2 bases and J 3 bases; nucleotides not matched to a gene: 4. This CDR3 spans 15 amino acids. From germline, CDR1 is SGHNT and CDR2 YYREEE (reference sequence). DNA of the CDR3: TGTGCCAGCAGCTTTTATAGCGGGGGGGGCTACGAGCAGTACTTC. Residues: CASSFYSGGGYEQYF.

The rearrangement joins TRBV21-1 to TRBJ2-7; the table's D call of TRBD1 was not tested on the DNA. TRBV21-1 is assigned pseudogene status. This CDR3 has 15 residues. The CDR3: CASSRKDRGRYEQYF. The CDR3 nucleotides read TGTGCCAGCAGCCGAAAGGACAGGGGTCGCTACGAGCAGTACTTC.

This clonotype was found a few times. The rearrangement uses TRBV7-2 and TRBJ2-1; 12 nucleotides match TRBD2. The germline V gene encodes CDR1 SGHTA and CDR2 FQGNSA. V shed 4 bases, J shed 1 base, and the junction held 2 bases outside the gene matches. This CDR3 has 16 residues. The CDR3 reads CASSSSGGASYNEQFF. Here the CDR3 DNA reads TGTGCCAGCAGCTCTAGCGGGGGGGCTTCCTACAATGAGCAGTTCTTC.

The V and J genes are TRBV20-1 and TRBJ1-1; D not resolved. V gave up 6 bases and J gave up 4 bases, with 18 bases separating them. There are 14 residues in the CDR3. Germline loops: CDR1 DFQATT, CDR2 SNEGSKA (reference sequence). The CDR3 region is CSAPSPRSGTEAFF. In DNA form, the CDR3 reads TGCAGTGCCCCTTCCCCGAGGTCGGGCACTGAAGCTTTCTTT.

The V and J genes are TRBV5-1 and TRBJ1-2; 7 nucleotides line up with TRBD1. The germline V gene encodes CDR1 SGHRS and CDR2 YFSETQ. Trimming took 4 bases from V and 4 from J; bases not matched to a gene: 4. The CDR3 is 13 residues long. The CDR3 bases are TGCGCCAGCAGCACCGGACAGGCCTATGGCTACACCTTC. Translation: CASSTGQAYGYTF.

V usage is TRBV11-2 and J usage is TRBJ1-1, with TRBD1 as a possible D gene (6 bases). V was pared by 5 bases and J by 4 bases, with 14 bases between. CDR1 is SGHAT and CDR2 is FQNNGV in the germline V gene. This CDR3 contains 14 residues. CDR3 loop: CASSPRGPGTEAFF. The CDR3 bases are TGTGCCAGCAGCCCCAGGGGCCCTGGCACTGAAGCTTTCTTT.

This clonotype was seen only a few times. The chain employs TRBV2 and TRBJ1-5; 9 bases align to TRBD1. The CDR3 contains 16 residues. Per the germline V gene, CDR1 is SNHLY and CDR2 is FYNNEI. J lost 7 bases, V lost 2 bases, and 9 bases had no gene match. The CDR3 reads CASSESLGTGIQPQHF. The CDR3 nucleotides are TGTGCCAGCAGTGAATCTCTTGGGACAGGGATACAGCCCCAGCATTTT.

This clonotype showed up just a few times. The chain links TRBV19 to TRBJ2-1, with 13 bases fitting TRBD2. Trimming cost V 3 bases and J 2 bases; bases outside gene matches: 1. The V gene's germline CDR1 is LNHDA and CDR2 SQIVND (reference sequence). There are 16 residues in the CDR3. Here the CDR3 DNA reads TGTGCCAGTAGTATCGGACTAGCGGGGGCCTACAATGAGCAGTTCTTC. As protein: CASSIGLAGAYNEQFF.

This chain uses TRBV10-2 with TRBJ1-1; TRBD1 is a possible D gene (5 bases). The CDR3 totals 13 residues. V lost 7 bases to trimming and J lost 1 base, with 10 bases between them. Germline CDR1 reads WSHSY; CDR2 reads SAAADI. As DNA, the CDR3 is TGCGCCAGCACCGACGGGGGGAACACTGAAGCTTTCTTT. This translates into CASTDGGNTEAFF.

This chain joins TRBV5-6 and TRBJ1-1; D is uncertain. Germline V gene data show CDR1 as SGHDT and CDR2 as YYEEEE. Trimming cost V 2 bases and J 0 bases, with 8 bases left between them. The CDR3 runs 14 residues. The CDR3 protein is CASSFGLMNTEAFF. CDR3 in DNA: TGTGCCAGCAGCTTCGGACTAATGAACACTGAAGCTTTCTTT.

There are a few counts of this clonotype. J is TRBJ2-3 and V is TRBV20-1; 9 bases map to TRBD1. This CDR3 is built from 15 residues. Germline V gene lookup returns CDR1 DFQATT and CDR2 SNEGSKA (reference sequence). V was pared by 2 bases and J by 4 bases, with 7 bases of the junction left unmatched. The CDR3 region has the DNA TGCAGTGCTAGACCCGGGACAGGGCGTCCAGATACGCAGTATTTT. Residues: CSARPGTGRPDTQYF.

The V gene is TRBV11-2, the J gene TRBJ1-1, with TRBD1 matching over 8 bases. V shed 2 bases and J 4 bases; nucleotides not matched to a gene: 6. The germline V gene encodes CDR1 SGHAT and CDR2 FQNNGV. The CDR3 is 15 residues long. The CDR3 region is CASSLTGQGGTEAFF. CDR3 DNA: TGTGCCAGCAGCTTAACCGGACAGGGCGGCACTGAAGCTTTCTTT.

This clonotype came up a few times. V and J are TRBV6-5 and TRBJ2-2; D gene uncertain. V was clipped by 4 bases and J by 0 bases, with 6 bases between them. The CDR3 consists of 14 residues. Looked up from germline, CDR1 is MNHEY and CDR2 is SVGAGI. The CDR3 is CASSFTANTGELFF. CDR3 DNA: TGTGCCAGCAGTTTTACCGCGAACACCGGGGAGCTGTTTTTT.

The rearrangement links TRBV4-2 to TRBJ2-5; D gene unclear. V gave up 0 bases and J gave up 5 bases, with 13 bases separating them. Germline values: CDR1 LGHNA, CDR2 YNFKEQ. The CDR3 totals 15 residues. The CDR3 loop is CASSQDPTVRETQYF. The CDR3 DNA follows: TGTGCCAGCAGCCAAGATCCCACTGTCCGGGAGACCCAGTACTTC.

The rearrangement links TRBV6-1 to TRBJ2-7; D not resolved. Germline loops: CDR1 MNHNS, CDR2 SASEGT. The CDR3 is 15 residues long. Trimming took off 5 bases at V and 5 bases at J, with 19 bases between the two ends. The chain's CDR3 is CASSPSRRSLNEQYF. Here the CDR3 DNA reads TGTGCCAGCAGTCCTTCTCGAAGGAGCTTAAACGAGCAGTACTTC.

This sequence joins TRBV24-1 and TRBJ2-7, with TRBD2 identical over 12 bases. The CDR3 contains 19 residues. Germline V CDR1 and CDR2: KGHDR, SFDVKD. J was trimmed by 1 base and V by 5 bases; bases with no gene match: 14. The CDR3 region has the DNA TGTGCCACCAGTGGCCTTGGTTGGCAGGGACTAGCGGGTTCCTACGAGCAGTACTTC. It codes for CATSGLGWQGLAGSYEQYF.